This paragraph reports one TCR beta chain. The record originates from a study of blood T cell repertoires in COVID-19. For the study at large: Acute-phase and convalescent COVID-19 samples originated in the United States, Italy and Spain.

The method was immunoSEQ multiplex PCR; TCRdb's version includes in-frame clones alone and lacks a portion of them. The sample has tens of thousands of clones, roughly 88% seen once; the top ten hold 3.5% to 4%. The receptor's source is a human donor in a cohort sampled during active COVID-19. Sequencing was done on a sample of peripheral blood.

CDR3 in DNA: TGTGCCAGCAGCCAAGAGGGACTAGCGGACTCCTACGAGCAGTACTTC. Its protein is CASSQEGLADSYEQYF. The chain links TRBV4-2 to TRBJ2-7; 11 bases map to TRBD2. V shed 0 bases, J shed 0 bases, and the junction held 1 base outside the gene matches. In germline, CDR1 is LGHNA, CDR2 YNFKEQ. The CDR3 consists of 16 residues.